The rows below give T cell receptor beta chains drawn from one sample of a study of identifying expanded T cells in peripheral blood. Measured with immunoSEQ multiplex PCR; TCRdb has only the in-frame clones, and not every one. The sample consists of 90,000 to 95,000 clones, approximately 86% of them appearing once. Sequenced material: blood. The origin of the receptors is a person between 18 and 75 years old in good health. The CDR3 runs from the conserved cysteine through the conserved F or W. Fields, in order: clone size, J gene, D gene, V gene, CDR3 protein, CDR3 DNA. A D gene is named only where the DNA matches it firmly. Size is stated for part of the rows, as once, few or many counts, or as a class when the clone is expanded.

NA,TRBJ1-1,NA,TRBV7-9,CASSLEFLNTEAFF,TGTGCCAGCAGCTTAGAGTTCTTGAACACTGAAGCTTTCTTT
few,TRBJ2-2,TRBD1,TRBV7-2,CATSRDRDPGELFF,TGTGCCACCTCCCGGGACAGGGACCCCGGGGAGCTGTTTTTT
NA,TRBJ2-6,NA,TRBV2,CASRDSHSGANVLTF,TGTGCCAGCAGGGATTCTCACTCTGGGGCCAACGTCCTGACTTTC
NA,TRBJ2-5,TRBD2,TRBV7-9,CASSPRGTSGLQETQYF,TGTGCCAGCAGCCCTAGGGGTACTAGCGGGTTACAAGAGACCCAGTACTTC
once,TRBJ2-5,NA,TRBV7-8,CASSQRRVGQETQYF,TGTGCCAGCAGCCAGAGACGGGTTGGTCAAGAGACCCAGTACTTC
NA,TRBJ1-2,NA,TRBV4-1,CASSQDPGPVYGYTF,TGCGCCAGCAGCCAGGACCCCGGGCCGGTGTATGGCTACACCTTC
NA,TRBJ1-1,NA,TRBV7-9,CASSSFGTEAFF,TGTGCCAGCAGCTCCTTTGGGACTGAAGCTTTCTTT
NA,TRBJ2-3,NA,TRBV6-1,CASSEGEGGTDTQYF,TGTGCCAGCAGTGAAGGAGAGGGAGGCACAGATACGCAGTATTTT
NA,TRBJ2-3,TRBD2,TRBV9,CASSVGTSGAPDTQYF,TGTGCCAGCAGCGTAGGCACTAGCGGGGCCCCAGATACGCAGTATTTT
NA,TRBJ2-1,NA,TRBV12-5,CASGLVLTFRSYNEQFF,TGTGCTAGTGGTTTGGTACTGACTTTTAGGTCCTACAATGAGCAGTTCTTC
NA,TRBJ2-7,TRBD1,TRBV30,CAWSGGGLSYEQYF,TGTGCCTGGAGTGGAGGGGGCCTCTCCTACGAGCAGTACTTC
NA,TRBJ2-7,TRBD1,TRBV18,CASSKGTGNVAGEQYF,TGTGCCAGCTCAAAAGGGACAGGGAACGTGGCGGGCGAGCAGTACTTC
NA,TRBJ2-3,TRBD2,TRBV18,CASSPPLAGTDTQYF,TGTGCCAGCTCACCACCACTAGCGGGCACAGATACGCAGTATTTT
NA,TRBJ1-5,NA,TRBV6-5,CASSYRDSNQPQHF,TGTGCCAGCAGTTACAGGGATAGCAATCAGCCCCAGCATTTT
NA,TRBJ2-7,NA,TRBV7-6,CASSLTRASSYEQYF,TGTGCCAGCAGCTTAACACGAGCGAGCTCCTACGAGCAGTACTTC
NA,TRBJ1-6,NA,TRBV7-3,CASSLAGTVVNPLHF,TGTGCCAGCAGCTTAGCCGGGACCGTCGTCAATCCCCTCCACTTT
NA,TRBJ2-2,NA,TRBV18,CASSTSGGEGELFF,TGTGCCAGCTCAACTTCCGGGGGCGAGGGGGAGCTGTTTTTT
NA,TRBJ2-1,NA,TRBV11-2,CASSLGWTGVVNEQFF,TGTGCCAGCAGCTTAGGATGGACGGGGGTGGTCAATGAGCAGTTCTTC
NA,TRBJ2-2,NA,TRBV6-6,CASSYSAGELFF,TGTGCCAGCAGTTATTCCGCCGGGGAGCTGTTTTTT
NA,TRBJ2-2,NA,TRBV10-3,CAISWEGADTGELFF,TGTGCCATCAGTTGGGAGGGGGCGGACACCGGGGAGCTGTTTTTT
NA,TRBJ1-6,NA,TRBV5-6,CASSFSQGQLSSYNSPLHF,TGTGCCAGCAGCTTTAGCCAGGGGCAGCTGAGCTCCTATAATTCACCCCTCCACTTT
once,TRBJ1-1,NA,TRBV11-3,CASSLVSGMGTEAFF,TGTGCCAGCAGCTTAGTTTCGGGAATGGGCACTGAAGCTTTCTTT
NA,TRBJ1-3,NA,TRBV30,CAWSPLRTGSGNTIYF,TGTGCCTGGAGTCCGCTGAGGACGGGCTCTGGAAACACCATATATTTT
NA,TRBJ2-1,TRBD2,TRBV7-3,CASSLLAGGPLYNEQFF,TGTGCCAGCAGCCTTTTAGCGGGAGGGCCCCTGTACAATGAGCAGTTCTTC
once,TRBJ1-6,NA,TRBV27,CASSPYNSPLHF,TGTGCCAGCAGCCCCTATAATTCACCCCTCCACTTT
NA,TRBJ2-1,NA,TRBV7-6,CASSKSGSSYNEQFF,TGTGCCAGCAGCAAGTCAGGGAGCTCCTACAATGAGCAGTTCTTC
NA,TRBJ1-2,NA,TRBV29-1,CSVVRGSRGEGYTF,TGCAGCGTTGTGAGAGGGTCGCGGGGCGAGGGCTACACCTTC
NA,TRBJ1-2,NA,TRBV19,CASTIRDGAYGYTF,TGTGCCAGTACCATCCGGGACGGCGCCTATGGCTACACCTTC
NA,TRBJ2-5,NA,TRBV11-3,CASSPRPSAQETQYF,TGTGCCAGCAGCCCGAGGCCTAGCGCTCAAGAGACCCAGTACTTC